This T cell receptor (beta chain) was sequenced during a study of human T cells and chemical hapten exposure. Findings and limits, study-wide: A positive correlation with patch test score was shown by PT1 expanded TCR counts. With alopecia, donors may have immune responses unlike healthy people's.

Each CDR3 protein is one row after TCRdb ran MiXCR on the RACE reads. The data show 75,000 to 90,000 distinct CDR3 sequences, about 9.3% seen once. For this clonotype: The antigen is undetermined.

Time point reported: patch test 1, 2 weeks after DPC sensitization. Specified treatment: therapeutic diphenylcyclopropenone sensitization with weekly scalp DPC. The receptor comes from a woman aged 45-59 years with alopecia areata. Some clones in this sample may be carry-over from other donors' samples. The material sequenced was whole blood, taken in connection with sensitization to the hapten diphenylcyclopropenone (DPC).

CDR3 coding DNA: TGTGCCAGCAGCCCGGTCCCCTTCGGAGAGCAGTTCTTC. Its protein is CASSPVPFGEQFF. The chain carries TRBV14 and TRBJ2-1, with D uncertain. V lost 4 bases to trimming and J lost 10 bases, with 14 bases between them. The CDR3 contains 13 residues. Germline CDR1 is SGHDN and CDR2 is FVKESK.